These 18 T cell receptor beta chains originate from one sample sequenced in a study of shared clonotypes between healthy human individuals. Some clones are missing from TCRdb's copy, which holds only in-frame ones; the method was immunoSEQ multiplex PCR. The repertoire includes about 1 million clones, around 75% of them detected once, and 1.5% sits in the top ten. The sequenced material came from memory CD4+ T cells sorted from blood. Indicated subset: CD45RA-negative fraction. Receptors were obtained from a young man in good health.

The rearrangement links TRBV6-6 to TRBJ1-6; unclear D gene. From germline, CDR1 is MNHNY and CDR2 SVGAGI (reference sequence). The CDR3 covers 13 residues. V was shortened by 4 bases and J by 11 bases, with 12 bases between the two germline ends. The CDR3 spells CASSSPGWAPLHF. The CDR3 DNA reads TGTGCCAGCAGTTCACCAGGTTGGGCACCCCTCCACTTT.

A few counts support this clone. The chain combines TRBV19 with TRBJ1-5, with a weak D call TRBD1 (5 bases). The V end lost 1 base, the J end lost 5 bases, and 9 bases lay between the germline ends. Germline CDR1 LNHDA, CDR2 SQIVND (reference sequence). The CDR3 has 14 amino acids. The CDR3 region has the DNA TGTGCCAGTAGTATAGGGCAGGGCTATCAGCCCCAGCATTTT. Amino acids: CASSIGQGYQPQHF.

The chain joins TRBV29-1 to TRBJ2-1; D is uncertain. This CDR3 region has 12 residues. V lost 6 bases and J 4 bases, leaving 10 bases between the germline ends. CDR1 is SQVTM and CDR2 is ANQGSEA in the germline V gene. In DNA form, the CDR3 reads TGCAGCGTCCAACTTACATACAATGAGCAGTTCTTC. Protein sequence: CSVQLTYNEQFF.

The chain is built from TRBV30 and TRBJ1-5, with D tentatively TRBD1 (5 bases). Germline-derived CDR1 and CDR2 are GTSNPN and SVGIG (reference sequence). V was cut by 2 bases and J by 7 bases, with 15 bases left in between. The CDR3 totals 14 residues. The DNA of the CDR3 is TGTGCCTGGAGTTTGGGGGGGGAGGGACAGCCCCAGCATTTT. This codes for CAWSLGGEGQPQHF.

The chain combines TRBV20-1 with TRBJ2-1; D gene ambiguous. This CDR3 region has 11 residues. Germline V lookup: CDR1 DFQATT, CDR2 SNEGSKA (reference sequence). DNA for the CDR3: TGCAGGCCGTCAAGAGGTAATGAGCAGTTCTTC. Translating gives CRPSRGNEQFF.

The V gene is TRBV6-5, the J gene TRBJ2-3; D ambiguous. V dropped 5 bases and J dropped 7 bases, with 16 bases sitting between them. The CDR3 length is 14 residues. Germline V gene sequence: CDR1 MNHEY, CDR2 SVGAGI. DNA of the CDR3: TGTGCCAGCAGTCCCACCTTAGGCTCCAATACGCAGTATTTT. It specifies CASSPTLGSNTQYF.

J is TRBJ2-7 and V is TRBV2, with 7 bases that match TRBD1. Germline assignment: CDR1 SNHLY and CDR2 FYNNEI. J lost 10 bases, V lost 9 bases, and 12 bases had no gene match. The CDR3 runs 12 residues. CDR3 protein: CARGTRDSPQYF. The DNA of the CDR3 is TGTGCCAGGGGGACAAGGGACAGCCCTCAGTACTTC.

This clone was counted ten times or more. Germline and junction disagree at one end, which may indicate a read error. V is TRBV7-7 and J is TRBJ2-5, with 9 bases that match TRBD2. CDR1 is SSHAT, CDR2 FNYEAQ, per germline (reference sequence). The CDR3 is 17 amino acids. DNA for the CDR3: TGTGCTAGCAGCTTAGGGGGTTGGACTAGCGCCGAAGAGACCCAGTACTTC. This sequence encodes CASSLGGWTSAEETQYF.

This chain uses TRBV5-1 with TRBJ2-7; D gene unclear. Between the trimmed V and J ends, which lost 5 bases and 2 bases, there was a span of 11 bases. The CDR3 has 13 residues. Germline V lookup: CDR1 SGHRS, CDR2 YFSETQ. For the CDR3, the DNA is TGCGCCAGCAGTGAAGCCGGCCCCTACGAGCAGTACTTC. It encodes CASSEAGPYEQYF.

This sequence joins TRBV28 and TRBJ1-6, with 7 positions matching TRBD1. The germline CDR1 and CDR2 sequences are MDHEN and SYDVKM. The CDR3 is 16 amino acids. Germline trimming cut 5 bases from V and 5 bases from J; bases unmatched to any gene: 9. DNA for the CDR3: TGTGCCAGCAGTCACGCCAGGGGGAGTGATAATTCACCCCTCCACTTT. This gives the protein CASSHARGSDNSPLHF.

The rearrangement joins TRBV11-3 to TRBJ2-5, with a tentative D call TRBD2 (6 bases). The CDR3 covers 16 residues. Per the germline V gene, CDR1 is SGHNT and CDR2 is YENEEA. V shed 5 bases and J shed 2 bases, with 18 bases lying between them. CDR3 bases: TGTGCCAGCAGCCCAGGGATGGGGGGAATACAAGAGACCCAGTACTTC. Protein product: CASSPGMGGIQETQYF.

The chain carries TRBV27 and TRBJ2-7; 9 bases line up with TRBD1. This CDR3 spans 13 amino acids. The junction had 11 bases not matched to a gene; V was cut back by 6 bases and J by 11 bases. CDR1 is MNHEY, CDR2 SMNVEV, per germline (reference sequence). CDR3 loop: CASSRRDRGKEYF. The CDR3 DNA follows: TGTGCCAGCAGCCGACGTGACAGGGGGAAGGAGTACTTC.

On this clone itself: This sequence may be a read error, since a much larger clone differs from it by one base. This specimen includes other DNA sequences encoding the same CDR3. The genes are TRBV11-2 and TRBJ2-5, with D perhaps given as TRBD1 or TRBD2 (5 bases each). Gene TRBJ2-7 matches the end of the DNA better, so the J call may be wrong. This CDR3 is 14 amino acids long. CDR1 is SGHAT, CDR2 FQNNGV, per germline. The CDR3 spells CASSLGPGSYEQYF. The CDR3 DNA follows: TGTGCCAGCAGCTTAGGTCCAGGGAGCTACGAGCAGTACTTC.

The chain joins TRBV30 to TRBJ1-6; 9 nucleotides match TRBD1. This CDR3 contains 13 residues. Germline V gene lookup returns CDR1 GTSNPN and CDR2 SVGIG (reference sequence). Germline trimming cut 2 bases from V and 8 bases from J; bases unmatched to any gene: 1. The CDR3 DNA reads as TGTGCCTGGAGTACAGGGGGCGATTCACCCCTCCACTTT. As protein: CAWSTGGDSPLHF. Together with reference TRBV30 and TRBJ1-6, the CDR3 gives the full variable domain: SQTIHQWPATLVQPVGSPLSLECTVEGTSNPNLYWYRQAAGRGLQLLFYSVGIGQISSEVPQNLSASRPQDRQFILSSKKLLLSDSGFYLCAWSTGGDSPLHFGNGTRLTVT.

V and J are TRBV10-1 and TRBJ1-1; maybe TRBD1 (5 bases). CDR1 and CDR2 (germline): WNHNN, SYGVQD (reference sequence). The CDR3 is made up of 13 amino acids. The V end was cut by 5 bases, the J end by 2 bases, with 9 bases between. The CDR3 sequence: CASSKTVNTEAFF. DNA of the CDR3: TGCGCCAGCAGTAAGACAGTAAACACTGAAGCTTTCTTT.

The chain uses TRBV2 and TRBJ2-3, with 9 bases that match TRBD1. CDR3 size: 13 residues. Germline trimming cut 9 bases from V and 3 bases from J; bases unmatched to any gene: 4. The germline V gene has CDR1 SNHLY and CDR2 FYNNEI. CDR3 sequence reads: CASGQGRTDTQYF. The CDR3 DNA is TGTGCCAGTGGACAGGGGCGGACAGATACGCAGTATTTT.

The chain recombines TRBV5-4 with TRBJ2-5, with 7 nucleotides matching TRBD2. This CDR3 comprises 15 residues. The V gene's germline CDR1 is SGHNT and CDR2 YYREEE (reference sequence). Losses at the gene ends were 4 bases for V and 0 bases for J; bases not matched to a gene: 6. CDR3 region: CASSRGAGNQETQYF. CDR3 bases: TGTGCCAGCAGCCGGGGAGCGGGGAACCAAGAGACCCAGTACTTC.

Comment on this clone: Other DNA sequences of this sample code for an identical CDR3. The chain joins TRBV18 to TRBJ2-5; D gene unclear. The CDR3 extends over 14 amino acids. Germline loops: CDR1 KGHSH, CDR2 LQKENI. V lost 0 bases and J 1 base, leaving 6 bases between the germline ends. The CDR3 sequence is CASSPPNGQETQYF. In DNA, the CDR3 is TGTGCCAGCTCACCACCGAACGGCCAAGAGACCCAGTACTTC. The full variable domain, its missing parts supplied by reference TRBV18 and TRBJ2-5, is NAGVMQNPRHLVRRRGQEARLRCSPMKGHSHVYWYRQLPEEGLKFMVYLQKENIIDESGMPKERFSAEFPKEGPSILRIQQVVRGDSAAYFCASSPPNGQETQYFGPGTRLLVL.